Listed here is a single T cell receptor (beta chain). A much larger clone is a single base away; this may be a read error. The CDR3 is 13 residues long. Per the germline V gene, CDR1 is SGHNT and CDR2 is YYREEE (reference sequence). The V end was cut by 0 bases, the J end by 2 bases, with 2 bases between. This record belongs to a study of shared clonotypes between healthy human individuals. Sequencing was performed with immunoSEQ multiplex PCR; in TCRdb, only in-frame clones are kept and a portion is missing. The sample includes 470,000 or so clones, roughly 80% seen only once; the top ten take 10% to 15%.

The source material was PBMCs. The receptor was derived from a woman between 35 and 50 years old in good health. Some clones in this sample may be carry-over from other donors' samples. The V and J genes are TRBV5-4 and TRBJ2-2; no definite D call. The CDR3 DNA reads as TGTGCCAGCAGCTTGGACAACACCGGGGAGCTGTTTTTT. Protein: CASSLDNTGELFF.